This T cell receptor (beta chain) originates from a study of T cells expressing NK-cell markers (dated by TCRdb to 2020 to 2021). As for the study more broadly: In sorted CD3+CD56+NKG2C+, CD3+CD56+NKG2C- and CD3+CD56-NKG2C+ T-cell subsets from eight or nine donors, TCR beta-chain repertoires were profiled. The study sequenced eight donors, all healthy volunteers chosen at random: three men and five women. Among the eight sequenced donors, only one was HCMV-seronegative, while the other seven were HCMV-seropositive. Illumina HiSeq 2000/2500, MiSeq or NextSeq was used to sequence libraries as 2 x 150 bp reads.

Broader findings and caveats from the paper: Those dominant clonotypes were again the most abundant among CD3+CD56-NKG2C+ cells in a few donors, at roughly 25-65%. In about six donors, the dominant CD3+CD56+NKG2C+ clonotypes were found to rank among the top 10 CD8+ clonotypes and to make up about 1.0-7.5% of CD8+ T cells. Whether the expanded NKG2C-expressing T cell clones were specific for HCMV antigens was left unclear.

The CDR3 numbers 17 residues from cysteine through phenylalanine. No DNA is given. The germline V gene provides CDR1 SGDLS and CDR2 YYNGEE. TCRdb names Illumina HiSeq 2000 as the instrument used. The TCR beta cDNA libraries were made using 5'RACE template switching, a step that added both a universal primer site and unique molecular identifiers. cDNA synthesis was primed from the TCR beta constant segment and was followed by two successive PCR amplification steps. The original methods were these. MIGEC handled demultiplexing of the reads and grouping by UMI, while MiTCR was used to assemble and quantify clonotypes. Only TCR cDNA sequences supported by at least two reads were kept to exclude erroneous sequences. The tcR package was used for downstream repertoire analysis, with clonotypes matched between fractions based on CDR3 nucleotide sequence plus V segment. Antigen specificity was annotated against VDJdb with VDJmatch, allowing one amino acid substitution in CDR3. The reads underwent TCRdb reprocessing, giving one record for each CDR3 protein sequence and no DNA. These V and J calls derive from TCRdb rather than the authors' analysis. This sample's table contains about half a million distinct CDR3 sequences. The ten largest account for approximately 1.5% of the sample.

To determine HCMV serostatus, a commercial ELISA kit was used to detect HCMV-specific IgG in serum. Ficoll density gradient centrifugation was used to isolate peripheral blood mononuclear cells from blood. As to this clonotype: Its antigen specificity is not known.

Recombination connected TRBV9 to TRBJ2-1; TCRdb selects TRBD2, and the lack of DNA leaves this call unchecked. This clonotype was obtained from a woman aged 45-60 years in good health. Donor details come from another sample of the same person, matched by shared clones. Sequences were obtained from blood T cells: a sorted CD56 or NKG2C T cell subset, CD4+ or CD8+ T cells, or bulk PBMC T cells (not recorded which). The CDR3 reads CASSVAVLAGGYNEQFF. Beyond the CDR3, the reference TRBV9 and TRBJ2-1 genes provide the residues; the full variable domain reads: DSGVTQTPKHLITATGQRVTLRCSPRSGDLSVYWYQQSLDQGLQFLIQYYNGEERAKGNILERFSAQQFPDLHSELNLSSLELGDSALYFCASSVAVLAGGYNEQFFGPGTRLTVL.